Listed here are 18 T cell receptor beta chains from one sample, sequenced in a study of cytomegalovirus exposure and HLA in healthy donors. The PCR had 60 Vbeta and 13 Jbeta primers. TCRdb keeps only in-frame clones here, not all; method: immunoSEQ multiplex PCR. The sample has under 130,000 clones, around 75% seen once. The sample taken for sequencing was PBMCs. The receptors were gathered from a man in his thirties or forties in good health and CMV-seronegative.

V and J are TRBV2 and TRBJ2-2; no reliable D call. V was trimmed by 0 bases and J by 1 base, leaving 6 bases between them. In germline, CDR1 is SNHLY, CDR2 FYNNEI. CDR3 size: 15 residues. The CDR3 region is CASSEARQNTGELFF. Here the CDR3 DNA reads TGTGCCAGCAGTGAAGCGCGACAGAACACCGGGGAGCTGTTTTTT.

CDR3: CASSTDRGLAEKLFF. The CDR3 nucleotides are TGTGCCAGCAGCACTGACAGGGGTCTCGCTGAAAAACTGTTTTTT. The chain combines TRBV7-6 with TRBJ1-4; 8 bases agree with TRBD1. J lost 7 bases, V lost 5 bases, and 9 bases had no gene match. Germline values: CDR1 SGHVS, CDR2 FNYEAQ. The CDR3 contains 15 residues.

In this sample, this clone turned up a few times. The genes are TRBV4-1 and TRBJ1-2; 9 bases are shared with TRBD1. CDR1 is MGHRA and CDR2 is YSYEKL in the germline V gene. The ends lost 0 bases at V and 8 bases at J; junction bases unmatched: 4. The CDR3 consists of 14 residues. The CDR3 sequence: CASSQDIGTGGYTF. For the CDR3, the DNA is TGCGCCAGCAGCCAAGATATCGGGACAGGGGGCTACACCTTC.

This chain connects TRBV6-5 to TRBJ2-7, with D perhaps TRBD1 (5 bases). Trimming took off 7 bases at V and 4 bases at J, with 17 bases between the two ends. The CDR3 sequence is 14 residues long. Germline CDR1 MNHEY, CDR2 SVGAGI. The CDR3 here is CASTPQGWGYEQYF. In DNA form, the CDR3 reads TGTGCCAGCACCCCTCAGGGTTGGGGTTACGAGCAGTACTTC.

The table lists this clone with a count of one. The V gene is TRBV4-1, the J gene TRBJ1-3, with 7 bases identical to TRBD1. Germline trimming cut 2 bases from V and 4 bases from J; bases unmatched to any gene: 8. Germline lookup yields CDR1 MGHRA and CDR2 YSYEKL. The CDR3 is 16 amino acids. CDR3 coding DNA: TGCGCCAGCAGCCAATTTGGCAGGGGGATAGGAAACACCATATATTTT. It encodes CASSQFGRGIGNTIYF.

This clone was detected once. At one end, the junction sequence differs from germline, possibly due to a read error. Other DNA sequences in this specimen translate into the identical CDR3. The CDR3 coding sequence is TGTGCCAGCAGTTATGGGCAGTTTAATTCCCCCCTCCACTTT. Encoded protein: CASSYGQFNSPLHF. The chain has TRBV6-5 and TRBJ1-6; D not certain. Germline V gives CDR1 MNHEY, CDR2 SVGAGI. CDR3 length: 14 residues.

This clone appeared once. The CDR3 nucleotides read TGCGCCAGCAGCCGGGACAGCGCCTACGAGCAGTACTTC. Translating it yields CASSRDSAYEQYF. The chain carries TRBV5-1 and TRBJ2-7, with 7 bases identical to TRBD1. V was pared by 4 bases and J by 2 bases, with 3 bases of the junction left unmatched. This CDR3 spans 13 amino acids. Per germline, CDR1 SGHRS and CDR2 YFSETQ.

V usage is TRBV5-1 and J usage is TRBJ2-5, with TRBD1 matching 8 bases. Germline V gene lookup returns CDR1 SGHRS and CDR2 YFSETQ. The CDR3 loop spans 16 amino acids. The V gene end was trimmed by 0 bases and the J gene end by 4 bases; junction bases not matched to a gene: 8. CDR3 residues: CASSLDRGAAGETQYF. As DNA, the CDR3 is TGCGCCAGCAGCTTGGACAGGGGGGCAGCGGGAGAGACCCAGTACTTC.

This chain links TRBV14 with TRBJ2-3; D uncertain. Germline V lookup: CDR1 SGHDN, CDR2 FVKESK. CDR3 size: 11 residues. V was cut by 4 bases and J by 8 bases, with 7 bases left in between. This CDR3 is CASSPYRTQYF. The CDR3 bases are TGTGCCAGCAGCCCCTACCGTACGCAGTATTTT.

This clone has only one observation. The rearrangement joins TRBV5-4 to TRBJ2-5, with 7 bases aligning to TRBD1. With V trimmed by 4 bases and J by 4 bases, 13 bases remained unmatched. The CDR3 loop spans 16 amino acids. Germline loops: CDR1 SGHNT, CDR2 YYREEE (reference sequence). The CDR3 region is CASSPRGQGRGETQYF. CDR3 DNA sequence: TGTGCCAGCAGCCCGAGGGGGCAGGGCCGGGGAGAGACCCAGTACTTC.

Details on this clone: The final CDR3 position lacks the conserved phenylalanine or tryptophan, pointing to a likely read error. V usage is TRBV10-3 and J usage is TRBJ1-5; D call uncertain. With 0 bases removed from V and 2 bases from J, the gap between germline ends came to 14 bases. The CDR3 is 17 residues long. CDR1 ENHRY and CDR2 SYGVKD come from the germline V gene. CDR3 protein: CAISESLSGRGNQPQHS. In nucleotides, the CDR3 is TGTGCCATCAGTGAGTCCCTTTCCGGCCGAGGCAATCAGCCCCAGCATTCT.

This chain joins TRBV18 and TRBJ2-5; 8 bases are a match to TRBD1. V was clipped by 3 bases and J by 2 bases; unmatched bases: 8. The CDR3 is 16 amino acids. CDR1 is KGHSH and CDR2 is LQKENI in the germline V gene. The CDR3 reads CASSPASGGVQETQYF. CDR3 bases: TGTGCCAGCTCACCTGCATCAGGGGGCGTTCAAGAGACCCAGTACTTC.

The CDR3 region is CASRDRGSSYNEQFF. The CDR3 DNA sequence: TGTGCCAGCAGAGACAGGGGGTCATCCTACAATGAGCAGTTCTTC. The chain is built from TRBV6-6 and TRBJ2-1, with 9 bases fitting TRBD1. With V trimmed by 6 bases and J by 1 base, 4 bases remained unmatched. Germline assignment: CDR1 MNHNY and CDR2 SVGAGI (reference sequence). This CDR3 comprises 15 residues.

The rearrangement links TRBV30 to TRBJ2-5; 9 bases map to TRBD1. CDR3 size: 12 residues. V shed 6 bases and J 5 bases; nucleotides not matched to a gene: 4. Germline CDR1 reads GTSNPN; CDR2 reads SVGIG (reference sequence). The CDR3 DNA sequence: TGTGCCTGTACAGGGGGCGGGGAGACCCAGTACTTC. Its translation is CACTGGGETQYF.

The chain has TRBV2 and TRBJ1-3; no reliable D call. CDR3 length: 13 amino acids. Germline values: CDR1 SNHLY, CDR2 FYNNEI. Between the trimmed V and J ends, which lost 3 bases and 3 bases, there was a span of 6 bases. CDR3 DNA sequence: TGTGCCAGCAGTGAGACTGGTGGAAACACCATATATTTT. As protein: CASSETGGNTIYF.

The rearrangement uses TRBV6-5 and TRBJ2-5; the match to TRBD1 covers 7 bases. The end of the DNA fits TRBJ2-7 better, so the J call may be wrong. The CDR3 has 15 amino acids. CDR1 and CDR2 (germline): MNHEY, SVGAGI. The CDR3 loop is CASSSTGTVSYEQYF. CDR3 nucleotide sequence: TGTGCCAGCAGTTCAACCGGGACAGTCTCCTACGAGCAGTACTTC.

The V gene is TRBV18, the J gene TRBJ2-7; D remains ambiguous. The CDR3 has 14 amino acids. CDR1 and CDR2 from the germline V gene are KGHSH and LQKENI. Deletions cut 3 bases from V and 4 bases from J, with 13 bases between. The DNA of the CDR3 is TGTGCCAGCTCACCCTGGGCAGAACGTTACGAGCAGTACTTC. Translated, it gives CASSPWAERYEQYF.

In this sample, this clone turned up a few times. The chain has TRBV30 and TRBJ2-5, with D maybe TRBD1 (6 bases). CDR1 and CDR2 from the germline V gene are GTSNPN and SVGIG (reference sequence). This CDR3 is built from 15 residues. Trimming pared 2 bases from V and 5 bases from J, leaving 18 bases between. The CDR3 spells CAWSHKGLRGETQYF. CDR3 nucleotide sequence: TGTGCCTGGAGTCATAAGGGCCTTAGGGGGGAGACCCAGTACTTC.